The 6 T cell receptor beta chains listed next were all sequenced from one sample in a study of T cell responses to AZD1222 COVID-19 vaccine (dated by TCRdb to 2020 to 2023). Libraries were built with the immunoSEQ multiplex PCR assay. TCRdb provides this immuneACCESS table in a form limited to in-frame rearrangements. Some clones are lacking; in checked studies, under half of them reflect an unresolved V gene, and why the rest are absent is not known. This sample holds more than 100,000 clones; about 90% were observed only once. Under 2% of the sample goes to the ten largest clones. The time point label for this specimen denotes: about 28 days (+/-7) after the second vaccine dose. The sequencing here drew on peripheral blood, taken 28 days after the second AZD1222 dose. Source of these receptors: an adult who received the AZD1222 COVID-19 vaccine.

The sample holds one count of this clone. The V gene is TRBV20-1, the J gene TRBJ1-2, with no clear D. Between the trimmed V and J ends, which lost 5 bases and 8 bases, there was a span of 12 bases. The CDR3 consists of 11 residues. Germline V CDR1 and CDR2: DFQATT, SNEGSKA (reference sequence). CDR3 sequence reads: CSAGPLVGYTF. The CDR3 DNA reads TGCAGTGCTGGACCGCTCGTCGGCTACACCTTC.

The chain uses TRBV29-1 and TRBJ1-1; no reliable D call. Germline V CDR1 and CDR2: SQVTM, ANQGSEA. This CDR3 region has 13 residues. Trimming cost V 6 bases and J 1 base, with 12 bases left between them. The DNA for the CDR3 is TGCAGCGTAAAACGGACCTCGAACACTGAAGCTTTCTTT. Its protein is CSVKRTSNTEAFF.

The genes are TRBV18 and TRBJ1-2; 9 bases are a match to TRBD1. Germline V lookup: CDR1 KGHSH, CDR2 LQKENI. The CDR3 is 14 amino acids. Trimming at V came to 6 bases and at J to 4 bases, leaving 6 bases not matched to a gene. The CDR3 spells CASSPDRGVYGYTF. In nucleotides, the CDR3 is TGTGCCAGCTCTCCGGACAGGGGCGTCTATGGCTACACCTTC.

This clone was recorded a few times. The gene calls are TRBV3-1 (or the pseudogene TRBV3-2) and TRBJ1-2, with TRBD1 matching over 9 bases. The CDR3 is 16 amino acids. V shed 2 bases, J shed 4 bases, and the junction held 8 bases outside the gene matches. Germline V gives CDR1 LGHDT, CDR2 YNNKEL (reference sequence). The CDR3 DNA reads TGTGCCAGCAGCCAAACCCGGGACAGGGTGTTCTATGGCTACACCTTC. As protein: CASSQTRDRVFYGYTF.

This chain connects TRBV30 to TRBJ1-1; perhaps TRBD1 as D (6 bases). The CDR3 runs 15 residues. Looked up from germline, CDR1 is GTSNPN and CDR2 is SVGIG (reference sequence). V gave up 0 bases and J gave up 7 bases, with 18 bases separating them. The CDR3 here is CAWSVSGGGAGEAFF. The DNA of the CDR3 is TGTGCCTGGAGTGTCTCCGGCGGGGGGGCGGGTGAAGCTTTCTTT. Variable domain in full (rest from reference TRBV30 and TRBJ1-1): SQTIHQWPATLVQPVGSPLSLECTVEGTSNPNLYWYRQAAGRGLQLLFYSVGIGQISSEVPQNLSASRPQDRQFILSSKKLLLSDSGFYLCAWSVSGGGAGEAFFGQGTRLTVV.

J is TRBJ2-1 and V is TRBV6-5, with 7 bases fitting TRBD1. The CDR3 consists of 14 residues. Germline loops: CDR1 MNHEY, CDR2 SVGAGI. V shed 6 bases and J 6 bases; nucleotides not matched to a gene: 8. The CDR3 DNA follows: TGTGCCAGCAGCCTCGAGACAGGGCCCAATGAGCAGTTCTTC. Protein product: CASSLETGPNEQFF.